This T cell receptor beta chain appears in the sequencing data of a study of T cells after yellow fever vaccination. Study-wide results and caveats: Post-booster repertoires contained most primary-vaccination clones again (approximately 97% CD4, 88% CD8). The secondary response showed a weaker magnitude and a faster peak, day 5 versus 15.

In regard to this clonotype: As yet, its antigen is unknown.

Universal primer sites and UMIs were introduced during 5'RACE template-switching synthesis of TCR cDNA. TCRdb redid the calling of the 5' RACE reads with MiXCR, one entry per CDR3 protein. The sample consists of just under 600,000 distinct CDR3 sequences, about 13% of them appearing once. The TCR comes from a man aged 25-40 years who received the YFV17D yellow fever vaccine. This specimen was PBMCs, taken on the day of the yellow fever booster vaccination.

The CDR3 sequence: CASSERGAGGYEQYF. The CDR3 bases are TGTGCCAGCAGTGAACGCGGGGCAGGGGGCTACGAGCAGTACTTC. The V gene is TRBV2, the J gene TRBJ2-7; TRBD1 might be the D (7 bases). The CDR3 is 15 amino acids. V was shortened by 2 bases and J by 3 bases, with 14 bases between the two germline ends. Germline V gene data show CDR1 as SNHLY and CDR2 as FYNNEI.